Below are 7 T cell receptor beta chains sequenced from a single sample in a study of OX40 agonist ivuxolimab in advanced cancers. The library was obtained by the immunoSEQ multiplex PCR assay. In its TCRdb copy, this immuneACCESS table keeps in-frame sequences only and misses some clones. Where compared with another copy, unresolved V genes explain less than half of these, and the others have no known cause. The sample records roughly 24,000 clones, about 88% of which are singletons. The ten largest make up around 31% of the sample. The material was CD4+ or CD8+ T cells sorted from blood, obtained in a trial of the OX40 agonist ivuxolimab. The receptors come from an adult with an advanced solid tumor such as melanoma, head and neck, liver or kidney cancer.

The rearrangement joins TRBV19 to TRBJ1-1; unclear D gene. V lost 3 bases, J lost 0 bases, and 8 bases lay in between. The germline CDR1 and CDR2 sequences are LNHDA and SQIVND (reference sequence). The CDR3 sequence is 14 residues long. The CDR3 loop is CASSIGQLNTEAFF. The CDR3 nucleotides read TGTGCCAGTAGTATTGGGCAGCTGAACACTGAAGCTTTCTTT. The full variable domain, in which reference TRBV19 and TRBJ1-1 provide the parts outside the CDR3, is DGGITQSPKYLFRKEGQNVTLSCEQNLNHDAMYWYRQDPGQGLRLIYYSQIVNDFQKGDIAEGYSVSREKKESFPLTVTSAQKNPTAFYLCASSIGQLNTEAFFGQGTRLTVV.

The chain links TRBV28 to TRBJ1-5, with D hard to call. This CDR3 spans 14 amino acids. Germline-derived CDR1 and CDR2 are MDHEN and SYDVKM. Trimming stripped 4 bases from V and 9 bases from J, with 16 bases between. The CDR3 is CASSSNPIALPQHF. CDR3 in DNA: TGTGCCAGCAGTTCCAATCCGATCGCTCTGCCCCAGCATTTT.

The CDR3 DNA is TGTGCCAGCAGTAACCAAGAGACCCAGTACTTC. Protein: CASSNQETQYF. The V call is TRBV2, the J call TRBJ2-5; D ambiguous. Trimming took 5 bases from V and 0 from J, leaving 1 base between them. This CDR3 is built from 11 residues. CDR1 and CDR2 from the germline V gene are SNHLY and FYNNEI.

This clone was recorded only once. CDR3 nucleotide sequence: TGTGCCATCAAGGCGGGACAGGGGGGCACCACTGAAGCTTTCTTT. Its translation: CAIKAGQGGTTEAFF. This rearrangement joins TRBV10-3 to TRBJ1-1; the match to TRBD1 covers 11 bases. V lost 7 bases, J lost 4 bases, and 8 bases stayed unmatched. This CDR3 has 15 amino acids. Germline V gene lookup returns CDR1 ENHRY and CDR2 SYGVKD.

The chain recombines TRBV9 with TRBJ2-3; D is perhaps TRBD1 (6 bases). The germline gives CDR1 SGDLS, CDR2 YYNGEE. This CDR3 has 16 amino acids. V was clipped by 4 bases and J by 4 bases, with 19 bases between them. The CDR3 bases are TGTGCCAGCAGCTCTCGCCGAGGGGGTCAGGCAGATACGCAGTATTTT. This translates into CASSSRRGGQADTQYF.

The gene calls are TRBV18 and TRBJ2-5; 8 nucleotides line up with TRBD1. The CDR3 contains 16 residues. V shed 6 bases, J shed 5 bases, and the junction held 14 bases outside the gene matches. CDR1 and CDR2 from the germline V gene are KGHSH and LQKENI. The DNA of the CDR3 is TGTGCCAGCTCCCCTCAGACAGGGGCTCCCTCGGAGACCCAGTACTTC. It codes for CASSPQTGAPSETQYF.

The chain uses TRBV18 and TRBJ2-7; D call uncertain. V was clipped by 2 bases and J by 0 bases, with 8 bases between them. Germline V gives CDR1 KGHSH, CDR2 LQKENI. This CDR3 comprises 14 residues. CDR3 bases: TGTGCCAGCTCACCAGAAGTAACCTCCTACGAGCAGTACTTC. Translation: CASSPEVTSYEQYF.